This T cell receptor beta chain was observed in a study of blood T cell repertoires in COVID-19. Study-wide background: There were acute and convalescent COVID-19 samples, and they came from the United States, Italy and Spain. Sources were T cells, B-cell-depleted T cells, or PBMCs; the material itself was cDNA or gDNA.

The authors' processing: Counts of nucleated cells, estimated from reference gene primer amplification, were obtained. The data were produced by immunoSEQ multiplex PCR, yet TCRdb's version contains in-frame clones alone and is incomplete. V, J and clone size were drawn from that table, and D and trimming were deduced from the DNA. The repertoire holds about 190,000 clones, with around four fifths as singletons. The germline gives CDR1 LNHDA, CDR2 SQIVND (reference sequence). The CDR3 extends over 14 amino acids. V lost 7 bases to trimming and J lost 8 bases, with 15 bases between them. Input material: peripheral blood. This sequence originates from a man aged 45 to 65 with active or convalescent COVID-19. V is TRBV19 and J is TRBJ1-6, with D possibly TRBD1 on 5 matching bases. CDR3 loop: CASKMSGRHSPLHF. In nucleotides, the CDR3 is TGTGCCAGTAAAATGTCAGGGAGGCATTCACCCCTCCACTTT.